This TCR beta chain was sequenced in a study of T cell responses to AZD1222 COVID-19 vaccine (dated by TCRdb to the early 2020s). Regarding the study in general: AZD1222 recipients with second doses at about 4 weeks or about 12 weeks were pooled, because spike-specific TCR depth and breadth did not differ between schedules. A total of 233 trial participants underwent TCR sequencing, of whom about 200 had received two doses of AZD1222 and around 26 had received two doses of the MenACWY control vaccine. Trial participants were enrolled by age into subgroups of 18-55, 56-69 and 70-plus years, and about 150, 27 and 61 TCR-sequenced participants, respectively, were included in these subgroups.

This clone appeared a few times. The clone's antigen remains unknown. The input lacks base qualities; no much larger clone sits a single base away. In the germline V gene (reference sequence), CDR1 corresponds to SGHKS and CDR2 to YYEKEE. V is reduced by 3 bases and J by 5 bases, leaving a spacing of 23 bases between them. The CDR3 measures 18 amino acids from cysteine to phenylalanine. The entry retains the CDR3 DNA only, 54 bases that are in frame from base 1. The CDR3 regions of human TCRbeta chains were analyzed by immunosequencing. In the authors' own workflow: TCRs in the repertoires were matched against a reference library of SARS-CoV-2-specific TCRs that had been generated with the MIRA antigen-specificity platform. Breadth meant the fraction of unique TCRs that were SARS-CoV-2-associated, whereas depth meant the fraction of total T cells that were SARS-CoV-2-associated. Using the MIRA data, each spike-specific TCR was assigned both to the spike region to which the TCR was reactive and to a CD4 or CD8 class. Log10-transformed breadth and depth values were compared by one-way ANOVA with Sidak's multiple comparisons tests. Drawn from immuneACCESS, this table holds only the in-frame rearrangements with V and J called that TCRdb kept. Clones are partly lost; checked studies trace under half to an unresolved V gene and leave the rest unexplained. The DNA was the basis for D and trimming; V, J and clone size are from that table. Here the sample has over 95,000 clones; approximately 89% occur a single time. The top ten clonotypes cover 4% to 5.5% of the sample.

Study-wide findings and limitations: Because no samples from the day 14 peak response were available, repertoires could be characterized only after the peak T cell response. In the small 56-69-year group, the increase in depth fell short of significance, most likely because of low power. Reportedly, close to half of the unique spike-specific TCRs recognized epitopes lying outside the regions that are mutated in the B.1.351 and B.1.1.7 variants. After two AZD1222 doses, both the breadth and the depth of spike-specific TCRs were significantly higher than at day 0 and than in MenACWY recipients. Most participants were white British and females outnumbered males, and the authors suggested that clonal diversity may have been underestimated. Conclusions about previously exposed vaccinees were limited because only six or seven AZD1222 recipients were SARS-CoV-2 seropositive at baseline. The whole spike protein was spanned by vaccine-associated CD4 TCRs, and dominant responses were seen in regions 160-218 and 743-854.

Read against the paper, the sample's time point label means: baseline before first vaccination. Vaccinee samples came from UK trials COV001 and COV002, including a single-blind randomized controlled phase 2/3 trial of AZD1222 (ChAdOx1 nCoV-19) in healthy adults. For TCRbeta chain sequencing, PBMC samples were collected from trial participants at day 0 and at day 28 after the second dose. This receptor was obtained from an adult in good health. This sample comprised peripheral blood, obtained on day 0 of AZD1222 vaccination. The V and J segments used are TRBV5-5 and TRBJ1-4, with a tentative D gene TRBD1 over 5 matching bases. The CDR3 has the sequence CASSSGEGRRLGNEKLFF. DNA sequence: TGTGCCAGCAGCTCGGGGGAGGGACGGCGCCTTGGAAATGAAAAACTGTTTTTT.